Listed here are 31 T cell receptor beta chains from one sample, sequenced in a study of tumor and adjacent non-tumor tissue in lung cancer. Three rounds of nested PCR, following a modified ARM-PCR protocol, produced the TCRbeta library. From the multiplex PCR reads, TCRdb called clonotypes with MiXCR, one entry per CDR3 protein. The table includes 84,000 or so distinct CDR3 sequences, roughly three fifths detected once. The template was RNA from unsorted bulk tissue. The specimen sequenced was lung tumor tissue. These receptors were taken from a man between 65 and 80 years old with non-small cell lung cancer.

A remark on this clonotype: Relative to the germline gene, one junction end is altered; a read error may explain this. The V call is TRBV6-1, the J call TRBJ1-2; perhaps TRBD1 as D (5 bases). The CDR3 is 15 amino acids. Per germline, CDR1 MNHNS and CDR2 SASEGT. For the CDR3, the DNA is TGTGCCAGCAGTGAGGAGGGGACGAGGACTCATGGGTACACCTTC. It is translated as CASSEEGTRTHGYTF.

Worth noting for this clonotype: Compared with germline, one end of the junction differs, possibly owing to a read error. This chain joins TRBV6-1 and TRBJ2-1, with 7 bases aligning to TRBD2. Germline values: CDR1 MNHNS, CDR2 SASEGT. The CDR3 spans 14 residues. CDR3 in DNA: TGTGCCAGCAGCCCCGGGGGGTTCTACAATGAGCTGCTCTTC. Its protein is CASSPGGFYNELLF.

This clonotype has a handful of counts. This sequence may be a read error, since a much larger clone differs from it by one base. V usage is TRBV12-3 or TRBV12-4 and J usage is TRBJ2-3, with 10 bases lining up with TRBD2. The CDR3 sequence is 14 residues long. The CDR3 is CAGRGLANTDTQYF. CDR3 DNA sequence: TGTGCCGGCAGGGGACTAGCGAACACAGATACGCAGTATTTT.

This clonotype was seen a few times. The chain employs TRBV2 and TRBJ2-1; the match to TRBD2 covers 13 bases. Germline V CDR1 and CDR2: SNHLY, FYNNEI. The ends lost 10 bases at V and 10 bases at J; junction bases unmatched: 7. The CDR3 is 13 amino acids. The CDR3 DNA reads TGTGCCACAGGACTAGCGGGAGACGGGGAGCAGTTCTTC. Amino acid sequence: CATGLAGDGEQFF.

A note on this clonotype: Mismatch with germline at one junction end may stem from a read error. CDR3 bases: TGTACCAGCAGGTTAGATCCAGGTTACGAGCAGTACTTC. This sequence encodes CTSRLDPGYEQYF. The chain has TRBV11-2 and TRBJ2-7; D uncertain. This CDR3 has 13 amino acids. CDR1 is SGHAT, CDR2 FQNNGV, per germline.

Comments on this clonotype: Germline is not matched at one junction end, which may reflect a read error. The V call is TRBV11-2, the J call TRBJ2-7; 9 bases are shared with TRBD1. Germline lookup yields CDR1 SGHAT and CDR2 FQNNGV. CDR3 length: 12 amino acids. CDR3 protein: CTSCSDRGEQYF. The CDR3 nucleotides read TGTACCAGCTGTTCGGACAGGGGCGAGCAGTACTTC.

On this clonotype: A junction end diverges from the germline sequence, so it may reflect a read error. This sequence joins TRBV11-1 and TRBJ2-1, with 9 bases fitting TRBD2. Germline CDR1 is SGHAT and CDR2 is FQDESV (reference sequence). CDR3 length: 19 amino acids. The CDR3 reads CAGSFAGQISGGGAREQFF. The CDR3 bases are TGTGCCGGCAGCTTCGCGGGGCAGATTTCTGGCGGGGGGGCGCGTGAGCAGTTCTTC. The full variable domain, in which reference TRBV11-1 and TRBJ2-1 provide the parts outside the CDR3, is EAEVAQSPRYKITEKSQAVAFWCDPISGHATLYWYRQILGQGPELLVQFQDESVVDDSQLPKDRFSAERLKGVDSTLKIQPAELGDSAMYLCAGSFAGQISGGGAREQFFGPGTRLTVL.

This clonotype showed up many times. This CDR3 reads CASSLRHNGGTDTQYF. The CDR3, as DNA: TGTGCCAGCAGCTTGAGACACAACGGGGGCACAGATACGCAGTATTTT. J is TRBJ2-3 and V is TRBV5-4, with D tentatively TRBD2 (5 bases). This CDR3 contains 16 residues. Germline V gene sequence: CDR1 SGHNT, CDR2 YYREEE (reference sequence). Trimming took 1 base from V and 1 from J, leaving 13 bases between them. The full variable domain, in which reference TRBV5-4 and TRBJ2-3 provide the parts outside the CDR3, is ETGVTQSPTHLIKTRGQQVTLRCSSQSGHNTVSWYQQALGQGPQFIFQYYREEENGRGNFPPRFSGLQFPNYSSELNVNALELDDSALYLCASSLRHNGGTDTQYFGPGTRLTVL.

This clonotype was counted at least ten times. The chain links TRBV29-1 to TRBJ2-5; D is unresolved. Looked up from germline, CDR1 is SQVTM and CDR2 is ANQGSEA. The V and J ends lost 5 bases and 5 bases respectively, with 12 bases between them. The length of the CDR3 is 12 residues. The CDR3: CSVRPDLETQYF. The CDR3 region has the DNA TGCAGCGTTCGGCCGGACCTGGAGACCCAGTACTTC.

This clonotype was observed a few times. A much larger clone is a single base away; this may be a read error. The CDR3 bases are TGTGTCAGCAGGATGGGGGCCGTAGGCAATCAGCCCCAGCATTTT. It codes for CVSRMGAVGNQPQHF. The J gene is TRBJ1-5, the V gene TRBV6-1, with a tentative D call TRBD1 (6 bases). The CDR3 is 15 residues long. Germline CDR1 reads MNHNS; CDR2 reads SASEGT.

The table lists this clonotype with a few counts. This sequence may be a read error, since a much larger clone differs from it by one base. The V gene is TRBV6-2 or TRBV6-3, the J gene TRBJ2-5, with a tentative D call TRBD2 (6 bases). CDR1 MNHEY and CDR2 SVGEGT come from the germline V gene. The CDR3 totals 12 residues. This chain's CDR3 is CPRTGGGETQYF. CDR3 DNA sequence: TGTCCCAGAACCGGGGGAGGAGAGACCCAGTACTTC.

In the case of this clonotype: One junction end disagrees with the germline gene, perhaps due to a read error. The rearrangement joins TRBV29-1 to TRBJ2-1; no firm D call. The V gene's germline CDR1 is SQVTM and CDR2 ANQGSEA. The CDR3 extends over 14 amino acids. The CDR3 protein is CSVLTDGFYDEQFF. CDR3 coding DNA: TGCAGCGTTCTTACCGACGGCTTCTACGATGAGCAGTTCTTC.

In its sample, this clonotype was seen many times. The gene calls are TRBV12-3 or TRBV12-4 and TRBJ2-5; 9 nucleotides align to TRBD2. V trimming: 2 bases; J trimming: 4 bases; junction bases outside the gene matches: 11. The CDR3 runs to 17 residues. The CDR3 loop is CASSLIGSGRMRETQYF. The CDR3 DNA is TGTGCCAGCAGTTTAATCGGTAGCGGGAGAATGCGAGAGACCCAGTACTTC.

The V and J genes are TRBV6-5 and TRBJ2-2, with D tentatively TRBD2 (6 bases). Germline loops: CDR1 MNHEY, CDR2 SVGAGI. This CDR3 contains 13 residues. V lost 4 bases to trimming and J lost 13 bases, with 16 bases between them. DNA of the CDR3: TGTGCCAGCAGTTTAGGGAGGTCCGGAGTGCTGTTTTTT. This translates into CASSLGRSGVLFF.

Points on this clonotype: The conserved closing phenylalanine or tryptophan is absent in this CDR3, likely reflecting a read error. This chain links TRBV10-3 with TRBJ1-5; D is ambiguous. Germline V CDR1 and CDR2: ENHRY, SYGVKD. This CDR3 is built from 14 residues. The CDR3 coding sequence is TGTGCCATCGGTGAGTCATATGGATTTCAGCCCCAGCATTAT. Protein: CAIGESYGFQPQHY.

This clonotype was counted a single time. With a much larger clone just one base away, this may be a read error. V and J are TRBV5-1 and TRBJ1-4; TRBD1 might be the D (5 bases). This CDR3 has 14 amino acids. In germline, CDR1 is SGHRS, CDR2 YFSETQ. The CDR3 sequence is CASSLGRTNEKLIF. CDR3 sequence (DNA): TGCGCCAGCAGCCTGGGACGGACTAATGAAAAACTGATTTTT.

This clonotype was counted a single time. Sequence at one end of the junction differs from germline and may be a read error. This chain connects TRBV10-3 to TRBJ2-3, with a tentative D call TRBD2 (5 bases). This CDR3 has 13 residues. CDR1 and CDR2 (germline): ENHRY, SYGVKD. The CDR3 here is CAISVASIDTQYF. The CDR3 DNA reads TGTGCCATCAGTGTCGCTAGCATAGATACGCAGTATTTT.

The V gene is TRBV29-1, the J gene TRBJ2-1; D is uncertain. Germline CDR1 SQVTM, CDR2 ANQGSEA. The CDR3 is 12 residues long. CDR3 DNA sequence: TGCTGCTTTGGTCGCTCCTACAATGAGCAGTTCTTC. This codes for CCFGRSYNEQFF.

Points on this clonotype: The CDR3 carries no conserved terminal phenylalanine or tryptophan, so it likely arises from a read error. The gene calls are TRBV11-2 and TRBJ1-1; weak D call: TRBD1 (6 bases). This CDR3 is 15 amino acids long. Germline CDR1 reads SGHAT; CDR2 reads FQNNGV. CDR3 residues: CASSPLKAGATQAFL. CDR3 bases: TGTGCCAGCAGCCCATTAAAGGCGGGGGCCACTCAAGCTTTCCTT.

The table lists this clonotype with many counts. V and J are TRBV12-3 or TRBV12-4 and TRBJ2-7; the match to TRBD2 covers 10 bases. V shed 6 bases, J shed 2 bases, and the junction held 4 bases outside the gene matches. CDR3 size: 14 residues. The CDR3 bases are TGTGCCAGCAGGATAGCGGGAGGCCCCTACGAGCAGTACTTC. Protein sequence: CASRIAGGPYEQYF.

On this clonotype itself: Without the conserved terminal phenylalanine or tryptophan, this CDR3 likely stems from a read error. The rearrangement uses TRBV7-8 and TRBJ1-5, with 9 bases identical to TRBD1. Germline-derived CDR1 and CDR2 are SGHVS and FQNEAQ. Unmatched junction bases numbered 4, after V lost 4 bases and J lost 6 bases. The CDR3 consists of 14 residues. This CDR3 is CASSWGQGSQPQHC. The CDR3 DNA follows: TGTGCCAGCAGCTGGGGACAGGGTAGTCAGCCCCAGCATTGT.

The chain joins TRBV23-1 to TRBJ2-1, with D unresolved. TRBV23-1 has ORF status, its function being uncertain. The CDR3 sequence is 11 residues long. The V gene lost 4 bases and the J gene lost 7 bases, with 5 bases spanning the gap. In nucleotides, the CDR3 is TGCGCCAGCAGTCCCAAGAATGAGCAGTTCTTC. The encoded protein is CASSPKNEQFF.

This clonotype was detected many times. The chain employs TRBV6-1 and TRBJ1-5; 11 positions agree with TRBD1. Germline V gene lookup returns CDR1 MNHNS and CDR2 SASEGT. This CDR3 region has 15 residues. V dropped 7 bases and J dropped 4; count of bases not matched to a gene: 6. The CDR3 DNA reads TGTGCCAGCACCGGGACAGGGGGAAATAATCAGCCCCAGCATTTT. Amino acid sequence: CASTGTGGNNQPQHF.

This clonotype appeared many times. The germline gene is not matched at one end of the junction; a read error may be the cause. The CDR3 DNA is TGCGCCAGCAGCGAGCAGGGTTCTGGGGCCAACGTCCTGGCTTTC. This codes for CASSEQGSGANVLAF. This sequence joins TRBV5-1 and TRBJ2-6, with TRBD1 as a possible D gene (5 bases). The CDR3 consists of 15 residues. Germline CDR1 is SGHRS and CDR2 is YFSETQ.

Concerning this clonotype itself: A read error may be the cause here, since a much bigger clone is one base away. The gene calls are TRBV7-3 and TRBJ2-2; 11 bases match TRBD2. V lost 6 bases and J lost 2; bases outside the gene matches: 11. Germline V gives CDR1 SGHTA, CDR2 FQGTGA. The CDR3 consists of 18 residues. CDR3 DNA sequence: TGTGCCAGCAGTGGGGTAGCGGGAGGGCCCTTAAACACCGGGGAGCTGTTTTTT. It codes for CASSGVAGGPLNTGELFF. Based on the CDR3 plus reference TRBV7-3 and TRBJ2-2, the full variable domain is GAGVSQTPSNKVTEKGKYVELRCDPISGHTALYWYRQSLGQGPEFLIYFQGTGAADDSGLPNDRFFAVRPEGSVSTLKIQRTERGDSAVYLCASSGVAGGPLNTGELFFGEGSRLTVL.

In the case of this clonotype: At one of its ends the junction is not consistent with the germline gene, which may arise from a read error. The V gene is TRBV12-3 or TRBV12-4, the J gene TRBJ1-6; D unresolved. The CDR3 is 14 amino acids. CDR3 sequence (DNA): TGTGCCAACAGTTTCCCGGGCTATGATTCACCCCTCCACTTT. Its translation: CANSFPGYDSPLHF.

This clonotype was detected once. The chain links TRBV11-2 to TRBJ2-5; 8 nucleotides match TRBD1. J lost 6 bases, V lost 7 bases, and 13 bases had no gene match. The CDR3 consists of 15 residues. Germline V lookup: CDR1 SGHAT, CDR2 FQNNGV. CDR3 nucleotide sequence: TGTGCCAGCAACACAACGGGACAGGACTTACAGACCCAGTACTTC. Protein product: CASNTTGQDLQTQYF.

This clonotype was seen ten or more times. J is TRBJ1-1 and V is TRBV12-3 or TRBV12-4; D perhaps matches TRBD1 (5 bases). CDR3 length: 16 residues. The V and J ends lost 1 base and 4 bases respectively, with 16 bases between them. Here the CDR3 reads CASSLDEAGPVTEAFF. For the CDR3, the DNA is TGTGCCAGCAGTTTAGACGAGGCAGGGCCGGTCACTGAAGCTTTCTTT.

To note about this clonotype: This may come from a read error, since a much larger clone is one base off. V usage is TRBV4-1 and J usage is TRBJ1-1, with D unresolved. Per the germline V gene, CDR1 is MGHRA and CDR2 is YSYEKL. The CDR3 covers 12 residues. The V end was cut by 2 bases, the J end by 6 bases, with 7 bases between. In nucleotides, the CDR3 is TGCGCCAGCAGCCAATCGATAGCTGAAGCTTTCTTT. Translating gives CASSQSIAEAFF.

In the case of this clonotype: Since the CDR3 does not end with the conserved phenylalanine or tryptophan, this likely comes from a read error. CDR3 loop: CAISLGRGNEQFL. In DNA form, the CDR3 reads TGTGCCATCAGCCTCGGGAGAGGGAACGAGCAGTTCTTA. The gene calls are TRBV10-3 and TRBJ2-1; D is perhaps TRBD2 (6 bases). CDR1 is ENHRY, CDR2 SYGVKD, per germline. The CDR3 spans 13 residues. V was cut by 6 bases and J by 10 bases, with 16 bases left in between.

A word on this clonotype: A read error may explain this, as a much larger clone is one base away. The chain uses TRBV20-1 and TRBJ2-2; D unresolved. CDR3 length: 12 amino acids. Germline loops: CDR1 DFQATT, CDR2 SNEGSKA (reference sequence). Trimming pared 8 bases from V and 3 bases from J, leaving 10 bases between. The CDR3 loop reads CSTADYTGELFF. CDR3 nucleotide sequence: TGCAGTACCGCAGACTACACCGGGGAGCTGTTTTTT.